The sequence of this TCR beta chain was determined in a study of siplizumab effects on memory and regulatory T cells. This clone was seen only once. The identical CDR3 is also encoded by other nucleotide sequences in the sample. Between the trimmed V and J ends, which lost 0 bases and 5 bases, there was a span of 10 bases. Germline loops: CDR1 SGHRS, CDR2 YFSETQ. CDR3 length: 14 amino acids. Only in-frame clones appear in the TCRdb table, and some are missing; sequencing was by immunoSEQ multiplex PCR. The profile covers approximately 98,000 clones, with around 94% appearing a single time and around 1.4% taken by the ten largest.

Input material: non-Treg CD4+ T cells sorted from blood. The V call is TRBV5-1, the J call TRBJ2-3, with D hard to call. This clonotype was obtained from a human donor in good health. CDR3 DNA sequence: TGCGCCAGCAGCTTGGGCGGAGTTCGAGATACGCAGTATTTT. Its protein product is CASSLGGVRDTQYF.